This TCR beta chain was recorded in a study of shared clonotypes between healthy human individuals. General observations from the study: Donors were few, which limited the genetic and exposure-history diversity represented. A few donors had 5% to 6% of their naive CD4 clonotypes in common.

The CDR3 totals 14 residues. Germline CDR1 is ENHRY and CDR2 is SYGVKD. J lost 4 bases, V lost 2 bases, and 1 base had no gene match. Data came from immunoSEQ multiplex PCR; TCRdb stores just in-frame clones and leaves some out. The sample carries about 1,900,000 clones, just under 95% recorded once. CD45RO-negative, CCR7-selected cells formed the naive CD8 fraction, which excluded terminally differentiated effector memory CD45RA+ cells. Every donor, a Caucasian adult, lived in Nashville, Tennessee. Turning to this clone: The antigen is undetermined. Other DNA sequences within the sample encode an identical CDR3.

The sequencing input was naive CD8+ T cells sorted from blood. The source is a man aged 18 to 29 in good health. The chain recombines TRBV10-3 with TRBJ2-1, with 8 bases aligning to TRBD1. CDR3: CAISEGQGYNEQFF. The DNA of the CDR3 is TGTGCCATCAGTGAGGGACAGGGTTACAATGAGCAGTTCTTC.